The 5 T cell receptor beta chains below come from one sample, sequenced in a study of T cell changes during pregnancy in multiple sclerosis. Repertoires were generated with immunoSEQ multiplex PCR, while TCRdb's copy carries only in-frame clones and drops some. The data show about 45,000 clones, roughly 90% seen once. The specimen comprised CD4+ T cells from peripheral blood mononuclear cells, sampled before pregnancy. These receptors all come from a female donor with multiple sclerosis, enrolled in a pregnancy study.

The J gene is TRBJ2-4, the V gene TRBV4-1; D possibly corresponds to TRBD1 (5 bases). From germline, CDR1 is MGHRA and CDR2 YSYEKL. This CDR3 is built from 16 residues. The germline V and J ends were trimmed by 1 base and 0 bases, with 10 bases remaining between them. In nucleotides, the CDR3 is TGCGCCAGCAGCCAAGGGACAATTCAAGCCAAAAACATTCAGTACTTC. Its translation is CASSQGTIQAKNIQYF.

V gene TRBV5-1 combines with J gene TRBJ1-2, with no clear D. V lost 3 bases and J lost 4, with 13 bases in between. CDR3 length equals 14 residues. Germline V gives CDR1 SGHRS, CDR2 YFSETQ. The CDR3 loop is CASSSPGESYGYTF. The CDR3 DNA is TGCGCCAGCAGCTCCCCGGGAGAGAGCTATGGCTACACCTTC. Full variable domain (remainder filled in from reference TRBV5-1 and TRBJ1-2): KAGVTQTPRYLIKTRGQQVTLSCSPISGHRSVSWYQQTPGQGLQFLFEYFSETQRNKGNFPGRFSGRQFSNSRSEMNVSTLELGDSALYLCASSSPGESYGYTFGSGTRLTVV.

The genes are TRBV29-1 and TRBJ2-5; 12 nucleotides line up with TRBD2. The J segment lost 5 bases and the V segment lost 4 bases, leaving 14 bases of the junction unmatched. The germline gives CDR1 SQVTM, CDR2 ANQGSEA. This CDR3 spans 17 amino acids. The CDR3 region has the DNA TGCAGCGTTGGCAAGTCGGCTGGACTAGCGGGGAGGGAGACCCAGTACTTC. Translating it yields CSVGKSAGLAGRETQYF.

Only a few counts were recorded for this clone. The chain links TRBV6-6 to TRBJ2-1; TRBD1 aligns across 7 bases. The ends lost 6 bases at V and 7 bases at J; junction bases unmatched: 12. The CDR3 runs 15 residues. Germline lookup yields CDR1 MNHNY and CDR2 SVGAGI (reference sequence). The CDR3 region is CASRSRGRGSNEQFF. CDR3 DNA sequence: TGTGCCAGCAGGTCAAGGGGGCGCGGTTCTAATGAGCAGTTCTTC.

The chain uses TRBV30 and TRBJ2-1; TRBD1 agrees at 8 bases. The CDR3 sequence is 13 residues long. J gave up 8 bases and V 0 bases, and 3 bases lay outside the gene matches. The V gene's germline CDR1 is GTSNPN and CDR2 SVGIG (reference sequence). CDR3 in amino acids: CAWSVNRGDEQFF. CDR3 nucleotide sequence: TGTGCCTGGAGTGTAAACAGGGGGGATGAGCAGTTCTTC.